This T cell receptor (beta chain) was sequenced in a study of T cell changes during pregnancy in multiple sclerosis. V trimming: 2 bases; J trimming: 3 bases; junction bases outside the gene matches: 9. The CDR3 contains 18 residues. Germline lookup yields CDR1 SGHTA and CDR2 FQGNSA. The repertoire was sequenced with immunoSEQ multiplex PCR; TCRdb's copy has only in-frame clones and lacks some. Of 90,000 to 100,000 clones in the sample, 92% were seen once. The clonotype was recovered from a female donor with multiple sclerosis, enrolled in a pregnancy study. Sequenced material: peripheral blood, taken in the first trimester of pregnancy. The chain combines TRBV7-2 with TRBJ2-4; 11 bases map to TRBD1. CDR3 bases: TGTGCCAGCAGCTTAATAGGACAGGGGGCTCTGGGCAAAAACATTCAGTACTTC. The encoded protein is CASSLIGQGALGKNIQYF.